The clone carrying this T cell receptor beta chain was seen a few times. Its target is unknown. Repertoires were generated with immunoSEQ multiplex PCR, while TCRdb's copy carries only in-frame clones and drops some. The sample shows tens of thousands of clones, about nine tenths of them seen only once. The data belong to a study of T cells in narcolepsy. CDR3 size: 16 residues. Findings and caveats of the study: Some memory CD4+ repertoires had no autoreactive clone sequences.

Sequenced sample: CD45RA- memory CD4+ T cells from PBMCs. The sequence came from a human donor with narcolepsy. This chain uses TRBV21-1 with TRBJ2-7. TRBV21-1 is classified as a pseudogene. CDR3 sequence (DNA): TGTGCCAGCAGTCCCGACGGGGACGCTTCGGCCTACGAGCAGTACTTC. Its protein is CASSPDGDASAYEQYF.